This T cell receptor beta chain was documented in a study of cytomegalovirus exposure and HLA in healthy donors (TCRdb year 2017). As for the study more broadly: An earlier analysis of some 620 of the donors reported approximately 300 Gb of sequence data and 95 million to 130 million unique TCR beta sequences obtained from around 170 million T cells. About 320 gigabases of sequencing data and roughly 90 million unique TCR sequences were included in an early release covering about 620 HLA-typed donors. Among the roughly 390 genotyped donors, around 81% belonged to the genetic ancestry cluster associated with self-reported Caucasian donors. The study was designed to test whether signatures of past pathogen exposure could be identified by cataloging public T cell receptors. Using immunosequencing, the study profiled T cell repertoires from about 620 subjects and related those repertoires to cytomegalovirus serostatus. In addition to the first cohort of 650 to 750 subjects, a separate validation cohort of approximately 130 different subjects was used. To predict cytomegalovirus infection status, the study brought together high-throughput TCR immunosequencing, statistical association of individual TCRs with disease status, and machine learning. A later analysis re-examined previously published TCR beta repertoires from 600 to 700 donors and added high-resolution HLA genotyping to investigate patterns of TCR occurrence. Rather than drawing on any new phenotypic data, the later analysis identified candidate immune exposures from TCR beta sequences and the way those sequences occurred across donors. In an earlier analysis of roughly 540 of the donors, high-throughput TCR beta sequencing was used to judge whether each TCR beta V gene segment behaved as functional or pseudogenic. Donor age, sex, ethnicity and CMV serostatus were compiled alongside the repertoire data. In a later genetic analysis, genome-wide SNP genotypes for about 65% of the roughly 700 donors were used, and that subset was treated as a discovery cohort. Every repertoire in the discovery cohort had been generated on one and the same sequencing platform. Class I and class II HLA loci were covered by the typing at four-digit resolution. The number of typed donors differed by locus: about 620-640 for A, B, C, DRB1 and DQB1; approximately 540 for DQA1; over 600 for DPA1; and roughly 470 for DPB1. About five DR-DQ haplotypes were handled as single units for association and clustering because linkage in the cohort was strong. Across approximately 420 genotyped donors of the cohort, an average of roughly 250,000 unique TCR beta nucleotide sequences per donor were sequenced, and 15% to 20% of those sequences were non-productive.

The library was obtained by the immunoSEQ multiplex PCR assay. For the multiplex PCR, a mixture combining 60 forward primers for TCR Vbeta segments and 13 reverse primers for TCR Jbeta segments was used. The CDR3 region of rearranged TCR beta genes was amplified from genomic DNA with a multiplex PCR assay. On the Illumina HiSeq System, the amplified TCR beta libraries were sequenced as 87-base-pair reads. The authors' pipeline ran thus. In a later analysis, approximately 74 million unique TCR beta chains were counted across the 500 to 850 repertoires, and some 10 million of these chains were shared by at least two donors. Raw reads were error-corrected and collapsed into unique sequences with a nearest-neighbor algorithm that merged closely related sequences to remove PCR and sequencing errors. Alignment of CDR3 sequences to IMGT reference sequences was used to assign V, D and J gene segments. For a sequence to be retained, a match of at least six nucleotides was required to both a V gene segment and a J gene segment. A rearrangement counted as productive if the CDR3 had no stop codons and remained in frame with V and J, and every other rearrangement counted as non-productive. Following IMGT convention, CDR3 was defined as the stretch from the second conserved V-encoded cysteine to the conserved J-encoded phenylalanine. The earlier analysis of about 570 of the donors excluded any sequence lacking an unambiguous match to a single V gene segment. An earlier analysis of around 600 of the donors classified V segments as functional when productive rearrangements were above 56.7% and as segregating when the standard deviation between donors was above 5%. A statistical classification framework was built to diagnose cytomegalovirus status from the catalog of TCR beta chain sequences. V and J gene assignment, in a later analysis, came from comparing TCR nucleotide sequences with IMGT/GENE-DB human TR gene sequences. A later analysis assigned CDR3 sequences and most-parsimonious VDJ recombination scenarios with the TCRdist pipeline. In a later analysis, each TCR beta chain was defined by its CDR3 amino acid sequence together with its V-gene family, and reads lacking a unique V-gene family were excluded. A later analysis removed roughly 590 highly shared, low-generation-probability nucleotide sequences to deal with suspected cross-contamination and a sequencing artifact. In a later analysis, a clonal expansion index was calculated for each public chain from normalized within-repertoire ranks of inferred template counts. Generation probabilities in a later analysis came from a VDJ recombination model fitted to out-of-frame rearrangements, and those results were checked against IGoR. A later analysis scored TCR-TCR, TCR-HLA and TCR-CMV co-occurrence with hypergeometric tests, applying a repertoire-size bias correction to TCR pairs. To estimate false discovery rates, a later analysis permuted the HLA or CMV assignments 20 times. In a later analysis, co-occurring TCRs were grouped with DBSCAN, and TCRdist sequence similarity was added when clustering was performed within HLA-allele-positive subsets. Repertoires with fewer than 30,000 or more than 120,000 public chains, plus five repertoires with anomalous nucleotide sharing, were excluded from co-occurrence clustering. Held by TCRdb, this immuneACCESS table contains in-frame sequences only and omits some clones. Under half of the omission traces to an unresolved V gene where checked; the cause of the rest is unknown. V, J and clone size derive from that table, while D and trimming were established from the DNA sequence. The sample table holds roughly 140,000 clones, of which roughly four fifths were seen once. The ten largest clones represent about 3.8% of the sample.

CDR1 and CDR2 (GTSNPN, SVGIG) derive from the germline V gene (reference sequence). V loses 1 base of germline sequence and J loses 8 bases, and the interval between the two ends is 14 bases. From the cysteine through the phenylalanine, the CDR3 covers 13 amino acids. Just the 39-base CDR3 DNA is kept, in frame starting at base 1. The cohort was made up of roughly 670 healthy bone marrow donors. All cohort members were sampled while nominally healthy, although unrecorded immune exposures were likely present. The donor tested CMV seropositive, placing the donor among the 250 to 350 seropositive members of the cohort. A peripheral blood sample was collected from each donor, and TCR beta sequencing was performed on peripheral blood mononuclear cells. Genomic DNA extraction from the blood cell samples was performed with the Qiagen DNeasy Blood Extraction Kit. With regard to this clone: It lacks a known antigen. Nothing much larger sits one base from this clone, and base qualities are not available.

Summary of the overall study and its limitations: The presence/absence analyses assumed that sequencing depth was roughly uniform across donors, and that assumption may not be true. Across donors, most TCR sequences were observed very rarely, whereas some public TCRs were present in many individuals. The authors suggested that the approach could potentially be extended to other disease states and immunological phenotypes. A later analysis associated around 16,000 TCR beta sequences with specific HLA alleles at a false discovery rate of 0.05. According to a later analysis, parvovirus B19, influenza, CMV and Epstein-Barr virus appeared linked to several top co-occurrence clusters. The classifier was reported to diagnose cytomegalovirus status with high specificity and sensitivity in both the original cohort and the validation cohort. Correlated functional status among segregating V segments might reflect linkage disequilibrium, but an unknown experimental factor could not be ruled out. Because the 87-base-pair reads could not distinguish some IMGT-functional V segments, including TRBV6-2 and TRBV6-3, those segments were excluded. The sequencing pipeline was judged likely to have produced a cluster of highly shared sequence variants as a technical artifact. A further reported finding was that TCR beta sequences accurately predicted the HLA-A and HLA-B alleles for most subjects in the first cohort. According to a later analysis, most CMV-associated TCR beta chains appeared to be HLA-restricted, and the HLA associations seemed to be driven largely by CMV exposure. Over 15 rarely observed V segments, including chromosome 9 orphons, were excluded from the earlier analysis of 550 to 700 of the donors because counts were too low. A total of 164 TCR beta chains were listed by the study as associated with cytomegalovirus. Assigning TCR associations to individual alleles was difficult when HLA alleles, especially DR and DQ, strongly co-occurred. An association between a missense DCLRE1C variant and V-gene and J-gene trimming of TCR beta chains was found in a later genetic analysis and replicated in an independent cohort. A later genetic analysis reported fewer N-insertions in productive TCRs among donors in an Asian-associated ancestry cluster than the roughly 620-donor mean. According to a later analysis, TCR association rates differed among HLA loci, with DRB1 alleles showing the most associated TCRs and HLA-C alleles showing the fewest. The only immune exposure information available for the cohort was CMV serostatus. Because some donors lacked HLA typing at each locus, the association tests relied only on the typed subset. In this cohort, only TCR beta chains were sequenced, and detectable features were limited by the absence of alpha or paired-chain data. Compared with equally common non-associated chains, HLA-associated TCR beta chains in a later analysis were more clonally expanded and had lower generation probabilities. Broadly in line with IMGT annotations, most TCR beta V segments showed up in productive rearrangements about 87% or about 30% of the time in an earlier analysis of roughly 590 of the donors. In vitro tests confirmed that three of the cytomegalovirus-associated TCR beta chains recognize cytomegalovirus antigens.

The sequence was obtained from a man aged 40-49 years in good health and CMV-seropositive. The chain was built from TRBV30 and TRBJ1-1; 5 matching bases give a weak D call of TRBD1. The sample comprised PBMCs. The base sequence is TGTGCCTGGAGTGGCATGGCAGGGCAAGAAGCTTTCTTT. It translates as CAWSGMAGQEAFF.